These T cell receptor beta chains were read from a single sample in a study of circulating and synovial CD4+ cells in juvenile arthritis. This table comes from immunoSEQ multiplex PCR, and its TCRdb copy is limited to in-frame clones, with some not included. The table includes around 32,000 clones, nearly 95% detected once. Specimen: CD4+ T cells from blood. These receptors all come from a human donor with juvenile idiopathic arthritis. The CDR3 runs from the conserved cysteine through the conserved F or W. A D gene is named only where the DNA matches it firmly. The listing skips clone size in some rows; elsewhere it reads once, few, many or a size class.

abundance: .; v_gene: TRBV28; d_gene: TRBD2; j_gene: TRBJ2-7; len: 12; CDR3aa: CASSQKPGLAHF; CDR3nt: TGTGCCAGCAGCCAGAAGCCGGGACTAGCACACTTC
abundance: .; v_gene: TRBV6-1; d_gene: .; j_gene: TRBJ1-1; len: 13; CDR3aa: CASVDRGGFEAFF; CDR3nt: TGTGCCTCGGTCGATAGGGGTGGTTTCGAAGCTTTCTTT
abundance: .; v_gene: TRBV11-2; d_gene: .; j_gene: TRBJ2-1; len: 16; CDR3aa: CASSLGTGVRDNEQFF; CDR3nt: TGTGCCAGCAGCTTAGGAACGGGAGTGAGGGACAATGAGCAGTTCTTC
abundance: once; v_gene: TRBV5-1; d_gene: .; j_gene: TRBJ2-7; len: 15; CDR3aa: CASSLTAASSYEQYF; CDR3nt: TGCGCCAGCAGCTTGACGGCCGCTAGCTCCTACGAGCAGTACTTC
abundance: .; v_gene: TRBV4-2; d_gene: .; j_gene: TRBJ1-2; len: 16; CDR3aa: CASSQDLPQGYPGYTF; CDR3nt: TGTGCCAGCAGCCAAGATCTTCCGCAGGGGTACCCTGGCTACACCTTC
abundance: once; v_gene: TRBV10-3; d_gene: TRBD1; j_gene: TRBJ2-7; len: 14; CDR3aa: CATKLGTGAREQYF; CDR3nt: TGTGCCACCAAACTCGGGACAGGGGCAAGGGAGCAGTACTTC
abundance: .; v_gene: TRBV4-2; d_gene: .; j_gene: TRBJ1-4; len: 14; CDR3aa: CASSRTGKTEKLFF; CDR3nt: TGTGCCAGCAGCCGTACAGGGAAGACTGAAAAACTGTTTTTT
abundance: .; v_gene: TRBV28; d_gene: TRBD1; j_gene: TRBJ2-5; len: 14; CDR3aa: CASSLSSSTGAQYF; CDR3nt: TGTGCCAGCAGTTTATCCAGTTCCACAGGGGCCCAGTACTTC
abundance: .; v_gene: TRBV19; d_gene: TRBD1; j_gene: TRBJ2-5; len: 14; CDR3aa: CASADRGDQETQYF; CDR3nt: TGTGCCAGCGCGGACAGGGGGGATCAAGAGACCCAGTACTTC
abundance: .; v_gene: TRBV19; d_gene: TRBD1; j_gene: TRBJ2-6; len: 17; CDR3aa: CASRPGQGIVGANVPTF; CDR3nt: TGTGCCAGTCGCCCGGGACAGGGGATCGTTGGGGCCAACGTCCCGACTTTC
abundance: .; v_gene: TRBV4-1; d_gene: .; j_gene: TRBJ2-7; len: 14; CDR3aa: CASSQVGGTYEQYF; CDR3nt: TGCGCCAGCAGCCAAGTCGGCGGTACCTACGAGCAGTACTTC
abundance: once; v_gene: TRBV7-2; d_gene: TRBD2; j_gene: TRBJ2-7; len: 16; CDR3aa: CASSFETGLAGSEQYF; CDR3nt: TGTGCCAGCAGCTTTGAGACGGGACTAGCAGGATCCGAGCAGTACTTC
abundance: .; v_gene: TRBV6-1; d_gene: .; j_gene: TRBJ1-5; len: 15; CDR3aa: CASRERGPAGGPQHF; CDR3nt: TGTGCCAGCAGAGAACGGGGACCGGCCGGGGGGCCCCAGCATTTT
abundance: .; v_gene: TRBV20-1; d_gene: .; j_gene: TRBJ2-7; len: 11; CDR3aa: CSAPTDYEQYF; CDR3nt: TGCAGTGCTCCGACAGATTACGAGCAGTACTTC
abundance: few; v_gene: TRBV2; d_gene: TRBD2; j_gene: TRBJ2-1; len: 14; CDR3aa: CASRGTSGRFEQFF; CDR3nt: TGTGCCAGCAGAGGGACTAGCGGGAGATTCGAGCAGTTCTTC
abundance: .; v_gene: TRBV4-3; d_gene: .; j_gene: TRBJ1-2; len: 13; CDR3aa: CASSQVGTSGSTF; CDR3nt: TGCGCCAGCAGCCAAGTCGGGACATCCGGTAGCACCTTC
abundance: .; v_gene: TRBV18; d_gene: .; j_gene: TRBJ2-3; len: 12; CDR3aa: CASKDRQDTQYF; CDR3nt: TGTGCCAGTAAAGACAGGCAAGATACGCAGTATTTT
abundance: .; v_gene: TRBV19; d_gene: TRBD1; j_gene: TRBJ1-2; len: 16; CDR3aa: CASSFLGTAGGYGYTF; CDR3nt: TGTGCCAGTAGTTTCTTAGGGACAGCGGGGGGCTATGGCTACACCTTC
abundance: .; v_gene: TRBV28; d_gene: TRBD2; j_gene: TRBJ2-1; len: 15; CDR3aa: CASSPPVAGGYEQFF; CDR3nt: TGTGCCAGCAGTCCCCCGGTAGCGGGAGGATATGAGCAGTTCTTC
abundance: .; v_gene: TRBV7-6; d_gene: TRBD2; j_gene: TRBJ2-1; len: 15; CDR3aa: CASSYGLAGDNEQFF; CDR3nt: TGTGCCAGCAGCTATGGACTAGCGGGGGACAATGAGCAGTTCTTC
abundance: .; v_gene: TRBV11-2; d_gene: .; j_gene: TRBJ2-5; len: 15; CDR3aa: CASSLVGRGQETQYF; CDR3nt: TGTGCCAGCAGCTTAGTTGGCAGGGGACAAGAGACCCAGTACTTC
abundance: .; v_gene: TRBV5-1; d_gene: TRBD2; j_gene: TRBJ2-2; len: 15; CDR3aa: CASSATSGSTGELFF; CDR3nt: TGCGCCAGCAGCGCAACTAGCGGGAGTACCGGGGAGCTGTTTTTT
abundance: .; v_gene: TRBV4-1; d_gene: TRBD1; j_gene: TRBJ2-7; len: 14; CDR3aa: CASSQSQGVTEQYF; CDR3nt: TGCGCCAGCAGCCAGTCGCAGGGGGTCACCGAGCAGTACTTC